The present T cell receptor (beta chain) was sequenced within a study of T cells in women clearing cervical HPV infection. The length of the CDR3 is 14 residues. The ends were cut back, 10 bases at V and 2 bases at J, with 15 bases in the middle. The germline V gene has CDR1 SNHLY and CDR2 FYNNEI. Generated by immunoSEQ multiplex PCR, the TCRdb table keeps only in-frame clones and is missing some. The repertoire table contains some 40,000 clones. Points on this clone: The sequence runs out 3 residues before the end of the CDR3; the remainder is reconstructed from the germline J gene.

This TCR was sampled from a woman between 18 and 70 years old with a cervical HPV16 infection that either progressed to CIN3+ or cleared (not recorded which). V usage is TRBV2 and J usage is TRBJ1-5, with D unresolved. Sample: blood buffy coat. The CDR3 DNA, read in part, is TGTGCCACCACCCGAGGTGATGGCAATCAGCCC. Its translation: CATTRGDGNQP. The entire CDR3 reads CATTRGDGNQPQHF.